These 32 T cell receptor beta chains were all obtained from the same sample, sequenced in a study of CD8+ T cells in alopecia areata. Following extraction, RNA underwent reverse transcription to cDNA, which served as the sequencing template. Measured with immunoSEQ multiplex PCR; TCRdb has only the in-frame clones, and not every one. The profile shows about 70,000 clones, 45% to 50% of them singletons. The sequences come from CD8+ T cells sorted from blood, collected at week 0. The receptors come from a human donor with alopecia areata.

This clone was counted only a few times. The chain joins TRBV6-5 to TRBJ2-5; the D is unclear. The J call may be incorrect, as the DNA end agrees better with TRBJ2-7. The CDR3 sequence is 15 residues long. Germline V gene data show CDR1 as MNHEY and CDR2 as SVGAGI. CDR3 loop: CASSYDRELSYEQYF. As DNA, the CDR3 is TGTGCCAGCAGTTACGATAGGGAACTCTCCTACGAGCAGTACTTC.

The gene calls are TRBV30 and TRBJ2-1; D is possibly TRBD1 (6 bases). V was shortened by 3 bases and J by 4 bases, with 10 bases between the two germline ends. CDR1 is GTSNPN and CDR2 is SVGIG in the germline V gene (reference sequence). The CDR3 sequence is 13 residues long. CDR3 protein: CAWSQGFYNEQFF. Written as DNA, the CDR3 is TGTGCCTGGAGCCAGGGGTTTTACAATGAGCAGTTCTTC.

The chain is built from TRBV9 and TRBJ2-1; D gene uncertain. With 4 bases removed from V and 5 bases from J, the gap between germline ends came to 13 bases. Per the germline V gene, CDR1 is SGDLS and CDR2 is YYNGEE. The CDR3 is made up of 14 amino acids. CDR3 coding DNA: TGTGCCAGCAGCTCCCCGTATGACAACAATGAGCAGTTCTTC. It translates to CASSSPYDNNEQFF.

The chain carries TRBV4-1 and TRBJ2-7; 8 bases fit TRBD2. The V segment lost 1 base and the J segment 4 bases; nucleotides outside the gene matches: 3. Germline assignment: CDR1 MGHRA and CDR2 YSYEKL. The length of the CDR3 is 14 residues. The chain's CDR3 is CASSQGTSRYEQYF. The CDR3 nucleotides are TGCGCCAGCAGCCAAGGGACTAGCAGGTACGAGCAGTACTTC.

V is TRBV29-1 and J is TRBJ2-7; D remains unclear. Germline CDR1 reads SQVTM; CDR2 reads ANQGSEA. Trimming took off 4 bases at V and 5 bases at J, with 12 bases between the two ends. The length of the CDR3 is 12 residues. The CDR3 nucleotides read TGCAGCGTTGTGTCCGCCCCCGACGAGCAGTACTTC. Protein: CSVVSAPDEQYF.

The chain uses TRBV30 and TRBJ1-1; unclear D gene. The CDR3 length is 13 residues. Per germline, CDR1 GTSNPN and CDR2 SVGIG (reference sequence). Trimming pared 0 bases from V and 3 bases from J, leaving 8 bases between. The CDR3 nucleotides are TGTGCCTGGAGTGTGTCCGGTTACACTGAAGCTTTCTTT. This codes for CAWSVSGYTEAFF. The full variable domain, in which reference TRBV30 and TRBJ1-1 provide the parts outside the CDR3, is SQTIHQWPATLVQPVGSPLSLECTVEGTSNPNLYWYRQAAGRGLQLLFYSVGIGQISSEVPQNLSASRPQDRQFILSSKKLLLSDSGFYLCAWSVSGYTEAFFGQGTRLTVV.

The chain combines TRBV5-1 with TRBJ2-5; tentatively, D is TRBD2 (6 bases). V lost 0 bases, J lost 4 bases, and 10 bases lay in between. CDR1 is SGHRS, CDR2 YFSETQ, per germline. This CDR3 has 14 amino acids. The DNA of the CDR3 is TGCGCCAGCAGCTTGGTACCTAGCGTAGAGACCCAGTACTTC. It yields the protein CASSLVPSVETQYF.

This clone was detected a few times. This chain links TRBV7-9 with TRBJ2-6; no clear D. CDR1 is SEHNR and CDR2 is FQNEAQ in the germline V gene (reference sequence). There are 13 residues in the CDR3. Trimming removed 5 bases at V and 2 bases at J, with 4 bases between. The CDR3 DNA reads TGTGCCAGCAGCCTCCCTGGGGCCAACGTCCTGACTTTC. Amino acids: CASSLPGANVLTF.

V is TRBV15 and J is TRBJ1-5; 8 bases fit TRBD1. Trimming took 0 bases from V and 7 from J; bases not matched to a gene: 5. This CDR3 has 15 amino acids. Germline loops: CDR1 LNHNV, CDR2 YYDKDF (reference sequence). The CDR3 DNA reads as TGTGCCACCAGCAGAGATCGCACAGGGGGACAGCCCCAGCATTTT. The encoded protein is CATSRDRTGGQPQHF.

The genes are TRBV29-1 and TRBJ2-5; D might be TRBD1 or TRBD2, each matching 5 bases. Matching the DNA end better, TRBJ2-7 makes the J call doubtful. Germline V gene lookup returns CDR1 SQVTM and CDR2 ANQGSEA. The CDR3 is 14 residues long. As DNA, the CDR3 is TGCAGCGTTGAAGATCGGGGCAGGCACTACGAGCAGTACTTC. Translation: CSVEDRGRHYEQYF.

This clone has only a few counts. The chain has TRBV5-8 and TRBJ1-2; no clear D. The CDR3 is made up of 13 amino acids. V lost 0 bases, J lost 2 bases, and 5 bases lay in between. Germline V gene lookup returns CDR1 SGHTS and CDR2 YDEGEE. The CDR3 sequence is CASSLGQNYGYTF. In DNA, the CDR3 is TGTGCCAGCAGCTTGGGGCAGAACTATGGCTACACCTTC.

This clone was seen a handful of times. The sample has other DNA sequences that encode this CDR3 too. The genes are TRBV28 and TRBJ1-1; D not certain. This CDR3 spans 12 amino acids. Germline lookup yields CDR1 MDHEN and CDR2 SYDVKM. The V end was cut by 2 bases, the J end by 1 base, with 2 bases between. CDR3 residues: CASSLGNTEAFF. As DNA, the CDR3 is TGTGCCAGCAGTTTAGGGAACACTGAAGCTTTCTTT.

This clone was seen more than once but under ten times. The chain combines TRBV6-9 with TRBJ2-2; D is possibly TRBD2 (5 bases). This CDR3 has 16 residues. The V and J ends lost 5 bases and 5 bases respectively, with 18 bases between them. Germline V gene sequence: CDR1 MNHGY, CDR2 SVAAGI. Here the CDR3 DNA reads TGTGCCAGCAGTAGCATGAGGAGCCGGGGAACCGGGGAGCTGTTTTTT. Translation gives CASSSMRSRGTGELFF.

The CDR3 region is CASSWGTGGHSGELFF. CDR3 DNA: TGTGCCAGCAGTTGGGGGACAGGGGGCCATTCCGGGGAGCTGTTTTTT. The chain employs TRBV6-5 and TRBJ2-2, with 12 bases identical to TRBD1. CDR1 MNHEY and CDR2 SVGAGI come from the germline V gene. The junction had 6 bases not matched to a gene; V was cut back by 4 bases and J by 6 bases. The CDR3 totals 16 residues.

The chain joins TRBV30 to TRBJ2-7, with 9 bases lining up with TRBD2. The CDR3 spans 15 residues. After removal of 2 bases from V and 2 bases from J, the junction contained 7 bases not matched to a gene. Germline V gene data show CDR1 as GTSNPN and CDR2 as SVGIG (reference sequence). The CDR3 spells CAWSPLAGMPYEQYF. The CDR3 nucleotides read TGTGCCTGGAGTCCTCTAGCGGGAATGCCCTACGAGCAGTACTTC.

The chain has TRBV7-9 and TRBJ2-3; TRBD2 matches 8 bases. CDR1 and CDR2 (germline): SEHNR, FQNEAQ (reference sequence). V shed 5 bases and J 2 bases; nucleotides not matched to a gene: 12. The CDR3 is 17 residues long. CDR3 sequence (DNA): TGTGCCAGCAGCCCTTTTAGCGGGGAGGTCCCCACAGATACGCAGTATTTT. This sequence encodes CASSPFSGEVPTDTQYF.

This chain links TRBV30 with TRBJ2-7; TRBD2 might be the D (6 bases). Per the germline V gene, CDR1 is GTSNPN and CDR2 is SVGIG (reference sequence). The CDR3 is 12 amino acids. Trimming stripped 5 bases from V and 0 bases from J, with 8 bases between. CDR3 amino acids: CAWGTVSYEQYF. DNA of the CDR3: TGTGCCTGGGGGACTGTCTCCTACGAGCAGTACTTC.

The chain couples TRBV30 to TRBJ1-4, with D maybe TRBD1 (5 bases). Germline-derived CDR1 and CDR2 are GTSNPN and SVGIG (reference sequence). Trimming removed 3 bases from V and 8 bases from J, with 16 bases in between. The CDR3 totals 14 residues. The DNA for the CDR3 is TGTGCCTGGAGGACGGGGCGGGGAATCGAAAAACTGTTTTTT. This sequence encodes CAWRTGRGIEKLFF.

The chain employs TRBV10-3 and TRBJ2-5; D unclear. This CDR3 region has 14 residues. The germline V gene encodes CDR1 ENHRY and CDR2 SYGVKD. The germline V and J ends were trimmed by 0 bases and 1 base, with 6 bases remaining between them. The CDR3 protein is CAISESGVQETQYF. DNA for the CDR3: TGTGCCATCAGTGAGTCGGGCGTCCAAGAGACCCAGTACTTC.

This chain joins TRBV30 and TRBJ2-7; possibly TRBD1 for D (6 bases). Germline lookup yields CDR1 GTSNPN and CDR2 SVGIG (reference sequence). The CDR3 runs to 16 residues. Trimming shortened V by 2 bases and J by 0 bases, and 17 bases separated the two germline ends. The CDR3 DNA reads TGTGCCTGGAGTACACCTTCGGGACACCCCTCCTACGAGCAGTACTTC. It codes for CAWSTPSGHPSYEQYF.

The chain carries TRBV5-1 and TRBJ1-1; 9 positions agree with TRBD1. V shed 4 bases, J shed 0 bases, and the junction held 4 bases outside the gene matches. Germline CDR1 is SGHRS and CDR2 is YFSETQ. There are 15 residues in the CDR3. The CDR3 loop reads CASSVGQGMNTEAFF. The CDR3, as DNA: TGCGCCAGCAGCGTGGGACAGGGCATGAACACTGAAGCTTTCTTT.

This rearrangement joins TRBV4-1 to TRBJ2-6; D is undetermined. V was clipped by 3 bases and J by 1 base, with 4 bases between them. This CDR3 is built from 14 residues. Germline V CDR1 and CDR2: MGHRA, YSYEKL. This CDR3 reads CASSQVSGANVLTF. CDR3 in DNA: TGCGCCAGCAGCCAGGTGTCTGGGGCCAACGTCCTGACTTTC.

The chain combines TRBV4-1 with TRBJ2-3, with 10 bases fitting TRBD1. After removal of 1 base from V and 2 bases from J, the junction contained 6 bases not matched to a gene. This CDR3 contains 17 residues. Germline assignment: CDR1 MGHRA and CDR2 YSYEKL. The CDR3 DNA reads as TGCGCCAGCAGCCAAGTGCAGGGACAGGGGATCACAGATACGCAGTATTTT. Encoded protein: CASSQVQGQGITDTQYF.

V is TRBV7-9 and J is TRBJ2-4; D possibly uses TRBD1 or TRBD2 (5 bases each). CDR1 and CDR2 (germline): SEHNR, FQNEAQ (reference sequence). This CDR3 is 15 amino acids long. Trimming took off 8 bases at V and 0 bases at J, with 14 bases between the two ends. Here the CDR3 reads CASPIGGGAKNIQYF. The CDR3 DNA reads TGTGCCAGCCCCATCGGTGGGGGAGCCAAAAACATTCAGTACTTC.

The sample holds a few counts of this clone. This sample includes further DNA sequences coding for the same CDR3. The rearrangement joins TRBV5-1 to TRBJ2-3; D call uncertain. This CDR3 is 14 amino acids long. Germline CDR1 reads SGHRS; CDR2 reads YFSETQ. The ends were cut back, 4 bases at V and 2 bases at J, with 11 bases in the middle. CDR3 bases: TGCGCCAGCAGCCTGGAGAGTCCCACAGATACGCAGTATTTT. Translating gives CASSLESPTDTQYF.

The chain carries TRBV13 and TRBJ1-3; maybe TRBD1 (5 bases). Trimming took 5 bases from V and 4 from J, leaving 21 bases between them. This CDR3 is built from 17 residues. The V gene's germline CDR1 is PRHDT and CDR2 FYEKMQ (reference sequence). CDR3 sequence reads: CASSPGPAGSGGNTIYF. DNA of the CDR3: TGTGCCAGCAGCCCGGGACCGGCGGGCTCTGGAGGAAACACCATATATTTT.

The genes are TRBV20-1 and TRBJ2-5; D is undetermined. The CDR3 extends over 9 amino acids. Germline V gives CDR1 DFQATT, CDR2 SNEGSKA (reference sequence). The CDR3 loop is CSIPETQYF. DNA for the CDR3: TGCAGCATTCCAGAGACCCAGTACTTC.

This chain connects TRBV12-5 to TRBJ2-1; D is unresolved. CDR1 is LGHNT and CDR2 is FRNRAP in the germline V gene. This CDR3 region has 12 residues. Trimming stripped 3 bases from V and 8 bases from J, with 8 bases between. CDR3 in DNA: TGTGCTAGTGGTTTTACGGGCGATGAGCAGTTCTTC. Translating gives CASGFTGDEQFF.

The chain uses TRBV13 and TRBJ2-7; D unclear. V was cut by 3 bases and J by 4 bases, with 13 bases left in between. CDR3 size: 14 residues. Germline-derived CDR1 and CDR2 are PRHDT and FYEKMQ (reference sequence). The CDR3, as DNA: TGTGCCAGCAGCTTTAAGGGTTTTGGGTACGAGCAGTACTTC. It yields the protein CASSFKGFGYEQYF.

V and J are TRBV29-1 and TRBJ2-7, with D unresolved. The CDR3 loop spans 12 amino acids. The V end lost 2 bases, the J end lost 3 bases, and 8 bases lay between the germline ends. Germline assignment: CDR1 SQVTM and CDR2 ANQGSEA. CDR3 DNA: TGCAGCGTTGAATCCGGCGGCTACGAGCAGTACTTC. Translating gives CSVESGGYEQYF.

Only a few counts were recorded for this clone. V and J are TRBV6-6 and TRBJ1-1; D gene uncertain. Germline assignment: CDR1 MNHNY and CDR2 SVGAGI (reference sequence). This CDR3 contains 13 residues. Trimming removed 7 bases at V and 8 bases at J, with 17 bases between. The CDR3 protein is CASILWVPPEAFF. CDR3 coding DNA: TGTGCCAGCATTCTCTGGGTCCCGCCCGAAGCTTTCTTT.

This clone appeared a few times. The gene calls are TRBV7-9 and TRBJ2-4; no clear D. The germline V gene has CDR1 SEHNR and CDR2 FQNEAQ (reference sequence). V lost 5 bases and J lost 2, with 7 bases in between. The CDR3 totals 13 residues. The CDR3 bases are TGTGCCAGCAGCCCCCCTACCAAAAACATTCAGTACTTC. Translation gives CASSPPTKNIQYF.